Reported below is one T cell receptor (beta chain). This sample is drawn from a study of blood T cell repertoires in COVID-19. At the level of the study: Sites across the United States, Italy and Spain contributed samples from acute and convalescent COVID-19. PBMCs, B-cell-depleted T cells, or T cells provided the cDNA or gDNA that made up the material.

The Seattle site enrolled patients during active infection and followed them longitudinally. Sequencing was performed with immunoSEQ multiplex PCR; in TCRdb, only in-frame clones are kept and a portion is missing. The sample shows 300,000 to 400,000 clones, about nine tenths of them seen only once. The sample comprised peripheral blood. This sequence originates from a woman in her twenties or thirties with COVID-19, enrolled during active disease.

In DNA, the CDR3 is TGTGCCAGCAGTTACAAGAACTACTACGAGCAGTACGTC. As protein: CASSYKNYYEQYV. The rearrangement uses TRBV6-6 and TRBJ2-7; the D is unclear. V lost 2 bases and J lost 3, with 8 bases in between. Germline V gene sequence: CDR1 MNHNY, CDR2 SVGAGI (reference sequence). The CDR3 is 13 amino acids.